These 14 T cell receptor beta chains came from one sample sequenced in a study of T cell responses to AZD1222 COVID-19 vaccine. The data were produced by immunoSEQ multiplex PCR, yet TCRdb's version contains in-frame clones alone and is incomplete. The sample contains approximately 67,000 clones, 86% of which appear only once. The input for sequencing was peripheral blood, taken on day 0 of AZD1222 vaccination. The receptors were sampled from an adult in good health.

The CDR3 sequence is CASSPGTSSYNEQFF. The CDR3 bases are TGTGCCAGCAGTCCCGGGACAAGCTCCTACAATGAGCAGTTCTTC. The chain carries TRBV28 and TRBJ2-1, with D maybe TRBD1 (6 bases). The length of the CDR3 is 15 residues. Trimming stripped 5 bases from V and 0 bases from J, with 11 bases between. Per the germline V gene, CDR1 is MDHEN and CDR2 is SYDVKM.

This clone was seen just once. V gene TRBV4-2 combines with J gene TRBJ2-2; D is unclear. Trimming cost V 0 bases and J 8 bases, with 7 bases left between them. CDR1 and CDR2 from the germline V gene are LGHNA and YNFKEQ. The CDR3 covers 13 residues. The CDR3 coding sequence is TGTGCCAGCAGCCAAGACGCGATGGGGGAGCTGTTTTTT. Translating it yields CASSQDAMGELFF.

This clone appeared once. The J gene is TRBJ1-4, the V gene TRBV2; D is unclear. The germline gives CDR1 SNHLY, CDR2 FYNNEI. The germline V and J ends were trimmed by 5 bases and 5 bases, with 12 bases remaining between them. The CDR3 is 14 residues long. CDR3 residues: CASSKLLGNEKLFF. The CDR3 DNA is TGTGCCAGCAGTAAACTTCTAGGGAATGAAAAACTGTTTTTT.

The chain couples TRBV6-5 to TRBJ2-7; D might be TRBD1 or TRBD2, each matching 5 bases. Trimming pared 0 bases from V and 0 bases from J, leaving 9 bases between. Looked up from germline, CDR1 is MNHEY and CDR2 is SVGAGI. This CDR3 spans 15 amino acids. The CDR3 bases are TGTGCCAGCAGTTACTCGGGGACCTACTCCTACGAGCAGTACTTC. It specifies CASSYSGTYSYEQYF.

This chain links TRBV19 with TRBJ1-2; D is unclear. V lost 0 bases, J lost 4 bases, and 15 bases lay in between. The germline CDR1 and CDR2 sequences are LNHDA and SQIVND (reference sequence). The CDR3 totals 16 residues. The CDR3 loop is CASSIDSVGLSYGYTF. The CDR3 DNA reads TGTGCCAGTAGTATAGACAGCGTCGGGCTTAGCTATGGCTACACCTTC. Based on the CDR3 plus reference TRBV19 and TRBJ1-2, the full variable domain is DGGITQSPKYLFRKEGQNVTLSCEQNLNHDAMYWYRQDPGQGLRLIYYSQIVNDFQKGDIAEGYSVSREKKESFPLTVTSAQKNPTAFYLCASSIDSVGLSYGYTFGSGTRLTVV.

The chain has TRBV27 and TRBJ2-7; no definite D call. The CDR3 extends over 14 amino acids. V dropped 1 base and J dropped 2 bases, with 9 bases sitting between them. The germline CDR1 and CDR2 sequences are MNHEY and SMNVEV (reference sequence). CDR3 nucleotides: TGTGCCAGCAGTTTATTTGGCCCAGCCTACGAGCAGTACTTC. Its protein product is CASSLFGPAYEQYF.

This rearrangement joins TRBV30 to TRBJ2-7; D ambiguous. CDR1 GTSNPN and CDR2 SVGIG come from the germline V gene (reference sequence). Trimming stripped 5 bases from V and 3 bases from J, with 17 bases between. CDR3 size: 14 residues. The CDR3 region is CAWAQRSIGYEQYF. The CDR3 DNA reads as TGTGCCTGGGCTCAGAGAAGCATAGGCTACGAGCAGTACTTC.

J is TRBJ1-1 and V is TRBV27, with D maybe TRBD1 (6 bases). This CDR3 has 14 residues. Deletions cut 4 bases from V and 1 base from J, with 10 bases between. Germline V gene sequence: CDR1 MNHEY, CDR2 SMNVEV (reference sequence). Here the CDR3 reads CASSSLQGNTEAFF. The CDR3 DNA reads as TGTGCCAGCAGTTCATTACAGGGGAACACTGAAGCTTTCTTT.

This chain joins TRBV6-5 and TRBJ1-1; 9 nucleotides agree with TRBD1. CDR1 and CDR2 from the germline V gene are MNHEY and SVGAGI. With 10 bases clipped from V and 3 bases from J, the junction kept 3 bases outside the gene matches. The CDR3 extends over 12 amino acids. The CDR3 DNA follows: TGTGCCACTCGGGACAGGGACACTGAAGCTTTCTTT. This gives the protein CATRDRDTEAFF.

The CDR3 DNA is TGTGCCAGCTCACCAGGGACAGGGTTCGAAAAACTGTTTTTT. Translation: CASSPGTGFEKLFF. The chain recombines TRBV18 with TRBJ1-4; TRBD1 matches 9 bases. The length of the CDR3 is 14 residues. CDR1 KGHSH and CDR2 LQKENI come from the germline V gene. J lost 8 bases, V lost 2 bases, and 3 bases had no gene match.

The count of this clone is one. J is TRBJ2-7 and V is TRBV7-9, with D unresolved. The V end was cut by 5 bases, the J end by 7 bases, with 12 bases between. The CDR3 contains 12 residues. Germline V lookup: CDR1 SEHNR, CDR2 FQNEAQ (reference sequence). CDR3 residues: CASSLPAREQYF. The CDR3 DNA is TGTGCCAGCAGCCTTCCCGCGAGGGAGCAGTACTTC.

V and J are TRBV18 and TRBJ1-4; 8 bases are shared with TRBD1. The CDR3 length is 15 residues. After removal of 6 bases from V and 4 bases from J, the junction contained 7 bases not matched to a gene. CDR1 KGHSH and CDR2 LQKENI come from the germline V gene. CDR3 nucleotide sequence: TGTGCCAGCTCTTTCTCGACAGGGGATAATGAAAAACTGTTTTTT. Translating gives CASSFSTGDNEKLFF.

This rearrangement joins TRBV19 to TRBJ2-5, with 10 nucleotides matching TRBD2. V dropped 5 bases and J dropped 5; count of bases not matched to a gene: 17. The CDR3 sequence is 18 residues long. CDR1 is LNHDA and CDR2 is SQIVND in the germline V gene (reference sequence). The DNA for the CDR3 is TGTGCCAGTAGTTCGACGGCTCTAAGCGGGAGGGCCTCGGAGACCCAGTACTTC. Translation gives CASSSTALSGRASETQYF.

Relative to its sample, this clone is medium-sized. CDR3 sequence (DNA): TGTGCCAGCAGAGGAGGACCCCACACTGAAGCTTTCTTT. Its translation is CASRGGPHTEAFF. This chain connects TRBV6-5 to TRBJ1-1; no reliable D call. Germline values: CDR1 MNHEY, CDR2 SVGAGI. The V and J ends lost 6 bases and 3 bases respectively, with 11 bases between them. The CDR3 is 13 residues long.